This T cell receptor beta chain was recovered during a study of shared T cell receptors in the human thymus. The assay was immunoSEQ multiplex PCR, and TCRdb's table has in-frame clones only and misses some. The data show hundreds of thousands of clones, with 85% to 90% seen just once and around 0.0099% held by the top ten. Per the germline V gene, CDR1 is SEHNR and CDR2 is FQNEAQ (reference sequence). CDR3 length equals 17 residues. The V gene lost 1 base and the J gene lost 0 bases, with 13 bases spanning the gap. The same sample was also used in a study of human thymus T cells. As that study records: Corrective cardiac operations yielded the resected thymus tissue. Repertoires from thymus and blood appeared to show biased V and J gene usage.

Material for sequencing was thymocytes. The V gene is TRBV7-9, the J gene TRBJ1-5; TRBD1 is a possible D gene (6 bases). The receptor was derived from a boy in the first two years of life with a congenital heart defect. The CDR3 region is CASSLGQGHYSNQPQHF. CDR3 nucleotide sequence: TGTGCCAGCAGCTTAGGCCAGGGGCATTATAGCAATCAGCCCCAGCATTTT.